The 10 T cell receptor beta chains below were found in one sample sequenced in a study of blood T cell repertoires in COVID-19. This table comes from immunoSEQ multiplex PCR, and its TCRdb copy is limited to in-frame clones, with some not included. The table includes approximately 160,000 clones, approximately 82% detected once. The sample comprised PBMCs or T cells enriched from blood (not recorded which). These receptors all come from a woman between 45 and 60 years old who had recovered from COVID-19.

J is TRBJ2-6 and V is TRBV4-1, with D maybe TRBD1 (6 bases). CDR3 length: 17 amino acids. Trimming stripped 4 bases from V and 0 bases from J, with 13 bases between. From germline, CDR1 is MGHRA and CDR2 YSYEKL. CDR3 in amino acids: CASSPQDSPSGANVLTF. The CDR3 nucleotides read TGCGCCAGCAGCCCCCAGGACAGCCCCTCTGGGGCCAACGTCCTGACTTTC.

The chain links TRBV7-2 to TRBJ2-1, with 10 bases matching TRBD2. The CDR3 covers 15 residues. With 3 bases clipped from V and 13 bases from J, the junction kept 12 bases outside the gene matches. Germline V gene data show CDR1 as SGHTA and CDR2 as FQGNSA. CDR3 nucleotide sequence: TGTGCCAGCAGCTTGGCCCTCTTCAGCGGGGGGGTTCAGTTCTTC. Encoded protein: CASSLALFSGGVQFF.

CDR3 protein: CASSRARAGYGYTF. The CDR3 bases are TGCGCCAGCAGCCGCGCCAGGGCCGGGTATGGCTACACCTTC. V gene TRBV4-3 combines with J gene TRBJ1-2; a weak D match, TRBD1 (5 bases). The CDR3 covers 14 residues. The V and J ends lost 4 bases and 5 bases respectively, with 14 bases between them. Per the germline V gene, CDR1 is LGHNA and CDR2 is YSLEER.

The V gene is TRBV11-2, the J gene TRBJ2-5; TRBD1 agrees at 10 bases. Germline trimming cut 0 bases from V and 3 bases from J; bases unmatched to any gene: 7. CDR1 is SGHAT and CDR2 is FQNNGV in the germline V gene. The CDR3 is 17 residues long. The CDR3 is CASSLDQGQGGKETQYF. The CDR3, as DNA: TGTGCCAGCAGCTTAGATCAAGGACAGGGGGGAAAAGAGACCCAGTACTTC.

In this sample, this clone turned up a few times. This chain uses TRBV9 with TRBJ2-2; D is unresolved. V lost 6 bases, J lost 3 bases, and 15 bases lay in between. Germline CDR1 is SGDLS and CDR2 is YYNGEE. There are 15 residues in the CDR3. For the CDR3, the DNA is TGTGCCAGCAACCGAGGAGCTACGGACACCGGGGAGCTGTTTTTT. Translation gives CASNRGATDTGELFF.

The J gene is TRBJ2-2, the V gene TRBV28; TRBD1 aligns across 10 bases. The junction had 8 bases not matched to a gene; V was cut back by 9 bases and J by 1 base. Germline V gene data show CDR1 as MDHEN and CDR2 as SYDVKM. The CDR3 is 16 residues long. CDR3 residues: CASGERDRGNTGELFF. In DNA, the CDR3 is TGTGCCAGTGGGGAACGGGACAGGGGGAACACCGGGGAGCTGTTTTTT. Using reference TRBV28 and TRBJ2-2 for the parts outside the CDR3, the full variable domain is DVKVTQSSRYLVKRTGEKVFLECVQDMDHENMFWYRQDPGLGLRLIYFSYDVKMKEKGDIPEGYSVSREKKERFSLILESASTNQTSMYLCASGERDRGNTGELFFGEGSRLTVL.

V is TRBV15 and J is TRBJ2-2; D may be TRBD2 (7 bases). The CDR3 runs to 15 residues. Germline CDR1 and CDR2: LNHNV and YYDKDF (reference sequence). Trimming removed 8 bases from V and 5 bases from J, with 18 bases in between. The chain's CDR3 is CATAQGGVGTGELFF. In DNA, the CDR3 is TGTGCCACCGCCCAAGGGGGGGTAGGGACCGGGGAGCTGTTTTTT.

This chain joins TRBV4-3 and TRBJ2-7; TRBD2 might be the D (6 bases). CDR1 LGHNA and CDR2 YSLEER come from the germline V gene. This CDR3 has 15 amino acids. V was pared by 0 bases and J by 2 bases, with 11 bases between. CDR3 amino acids: CASSQDLSGPYEQYV. The DNA of the CDR3 is TGCGCCAGCAGCCAAGATCTTAGCGGACCCTACGAGCAGTACGTC.

This clone was picked up one time. The chain has TRBV7-8 and TRBJ2-1; maybe TRBD1 (5 bases). The CDR3 runs 17 residues. In germline, CDR1 is SGHVS, CDR2 FQNEAQ. The V end was cut by 3 bases, the J end by 0 bases, with 15 bases between. For the CDR3, the DNA is TGTGCCAGCAGCTTGGGGCCCGCACGGAGCTCCTACAATGAGCAGTTCTTC. It translates to CASSLGPARSSYNEQFF.

CDR3 DNA sequence: TGTGCCAGCAGCCGGGGGGGGAGCAATCAGCCCCAGCATTTT. It encodes CASSRGGSNQPQHF. The rearrangement uses TRBV11-3 and TRBJ1-5; weak D call: TRBD1 (5 bases). The germline gives CDR1 SGHNT, CDR2 YENEEA. There are 14 residues in the CDR3. The V gene lost 5 bases and the J gene lost 1 base, with 9 bases spanning the gap.